This T cell receptor beta chain was sequenced in a study of cytomegalovirus exposure and HLA in healthy donors. General study results and limits: Common viral pathogens were later found to be apparently linked to several of the most significant clusters. A later analysis, which compared TCR beta chains of equal frequency, found the HLA-associated ones more clonally expanded. The HLA-A and HLA-B alleles of most subjects were reportedly predicted accurately from TCR beta sequences.

The PCR had 60 Vbeta and 13 Jbeta primers. TCRdb's table, derived via immunoSEQ multiplex PCR, lists solely in-frame clones and lacks some. The sample records about 150,000 clones, roughly 84% being singletons. Remarks on this clone: Its antigen is currently unknown.

V dropped 6 bases and J dropped 5; count of bases not matched to a gene: 11. Germline CDR1 reads SNHLY; CDR2 reads FYNNEI. The CDR3 is made up of 15 amino acids. V usage is TRBV2 and J usage is TRBJ2-3; 7 nucleotides match TRBD1. This sequence was found in a woman under 30 in good health and CMV-seronegative. The sample comprised PBMCs. The CDR3 DNA follows: TGTGCCAGCAGGCGCAGGACAGGCCAGGGAGATACGCAGTATTTT. This sequence encodes CASRRRTGQGDTQYF.